This entry describes one TCR beta chain. As yet, its antigen is unknown. The method was immunoSEQ multiplex PCR; TCRdb's version includes in-frame clones alone and lacks a portion of them. The sample includes about 100,000 clones, roughly nine tenths of them seen just once. These data originate in a study of T cell responses to AZD1222 COVID-19 vaccine. Whole-study findings and limits: Of spike-specific TCRs, nearly half reportedly target regions left unmutated in variants. The study found Spike-specific TCR breadth and depth rose after two AZD1222 doses.

In germline, CDR1 is MNHEY, CDR2 SMNVEV (reference sequence). The CDR3 contains 14 residues. Trimming took 4 bases from V and 9 from J, leaving 16 bases between them. This specimen was peripheral blood, taken on day 0 of AZD1222 vaccination. This chain connects TRBV27 to TRBJ2-1; tentative D call: TRBD1 (7 bases). The source of this sequence is an adult in good health. CDR3 nucleotide sequence: TGTGCCAGCAGTTCCCGACAGGGACTGGGTGAGCAGTTCTTC. This encodes CASSSRQGLGEQFF.